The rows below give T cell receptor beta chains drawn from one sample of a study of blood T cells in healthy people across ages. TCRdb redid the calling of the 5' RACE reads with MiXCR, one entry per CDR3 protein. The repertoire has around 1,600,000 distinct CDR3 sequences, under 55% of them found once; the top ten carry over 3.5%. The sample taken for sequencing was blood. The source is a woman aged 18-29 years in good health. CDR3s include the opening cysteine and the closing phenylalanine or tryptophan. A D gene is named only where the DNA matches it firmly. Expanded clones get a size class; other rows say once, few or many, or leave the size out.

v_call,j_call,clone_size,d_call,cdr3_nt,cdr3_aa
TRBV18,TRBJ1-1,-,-,TGTGCCAGCTCACCTTCGGTTGGGGGACGCACTGAAGCTTTCTTT,CASSPSVGGRTEAFF
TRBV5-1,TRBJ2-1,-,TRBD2,TGCGCCAGCAGCTTCCTGCGGGCTAGCGGATCCAGCTCCTACAATGAGCAGTTCTTC,CASSFLRASGSSSYNEQFF
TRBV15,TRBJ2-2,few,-,TGTGCCACCAGCAGAGCAAGGACGAACACCGGGGAGCTGTTTTTT,CATSRARTNTGELFF
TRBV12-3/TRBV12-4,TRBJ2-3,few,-,TGTGCCAGCAGTCCTCCACCAGGGACCAGGGGTACGCAGTATTTT,CASSPPPGTRGTQYF
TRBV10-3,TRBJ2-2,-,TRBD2,TGTGCCTCCTCACTAGCGGGGACGTCGGTGGCCGGGGAGCTGTTTTTT,CASSLAGTSVAGELFF
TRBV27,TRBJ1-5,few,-,TGTGCCAGCAGTTTACTAGGGGGTTGGCAGCCCCAGCATTTT,CASSLLGGWQPQHF
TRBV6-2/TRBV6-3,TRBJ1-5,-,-,TGTGCCAGCAGTTTCCTTCACCGGGTTGATCAGCCCCAGCATTTT,CASSFLHRVDQPQHF
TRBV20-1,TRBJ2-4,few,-,TGCAGTGCTAGTTGGGCAGGGTACATTCAGTACTTC,CSASWAGYIQYF
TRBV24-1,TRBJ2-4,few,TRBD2,TGTGCCACCAGTGATTCCTCCCTTATAGCGGGCCCCTTAGCCAAAAACATTCAGTACTTC,CATSDSSLIAGPLAKNIQYF
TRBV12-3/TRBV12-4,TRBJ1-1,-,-,TGTGCCAGCAGTTTTTCCCGGAAGCTCATGAACAATGAAGCTTTCTTT,CASSFSRKLMNNEAFF
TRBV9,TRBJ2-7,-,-,TGTGCCAGCAGCGTAGAAGGGGCGCCTCCCTACGAGCAGTACTTC,CASSVEGAPPYEQYF
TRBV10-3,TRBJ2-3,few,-,TGTGCCATCAGTGAGACGTCTGGGTGGGATACGCAGTATTTT,CAISETSGWDTQYF
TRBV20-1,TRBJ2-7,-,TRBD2,TGCAGTGCTAGAGAGGGTAGCGGGGAAGTTGGCGAGCAGTACTTC,CSAREGSGEVGEQYF
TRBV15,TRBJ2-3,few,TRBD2,TGTGCCACCAGCAGAGATGGACTAGTCCTCACAGATACGCAGTATTTT,CATSRDGLVLTDTQYF
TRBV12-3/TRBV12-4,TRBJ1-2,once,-,TGTGCCAGCAGTTTATTTGTTGGGGTCCTAAACTATGGCTACACCTTC,CASSLFVGVLNYGYTF
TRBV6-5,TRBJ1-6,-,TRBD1,TGTACCAGCAGTTACCTGACAGGGACTTCACCCCTCCACTTT,CTSSYLTGTSPLHF
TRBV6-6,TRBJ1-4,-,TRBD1,TGTGCCAGCAGCCCCCCGCGCGACAGGGGTGAAAAACTGTTTTTT,CASSPPRDRGEKLFF
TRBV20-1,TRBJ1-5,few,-,TGCAGTGCTATATTCCCCCCCGTTCAGCCCCAGCATTTT,CSAIFPPVQPQHF
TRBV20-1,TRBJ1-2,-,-,TGCAGTGCTAGAGATGGTGGAGGCGACTATGGCTACACCTTC,CSARDGGGDYGYTF
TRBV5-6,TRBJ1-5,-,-,TGTGCCAGCAGCCTGCGGTGGGGGTCGGACAGCAATCAGCCCCAGCATTTT,CASSLRWGSDSNQPQHF
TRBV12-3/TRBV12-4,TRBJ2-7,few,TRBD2,TGTGCCAGCAGCAAAGGACTAGCGGGGGGGCGCACCTACGAGCAGTACTTC,CASSKGLAGGRTYEQYF
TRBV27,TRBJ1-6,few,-,TGTGCCAGCAGTCTACCTGGCAGGGGAAGTTCACCCCTCCACTTT,CASSLPGRGSSPLHF
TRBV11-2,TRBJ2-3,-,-,TGTGCCAGCAGCTTAGGGGCGGGACACATGGGTGCAGATACGCAGTATTTT,CASSLGAGHMGADTQYF
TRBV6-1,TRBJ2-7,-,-,TGTGCCAGCAGTGAAGGGGCCCGCTCCTACAATGAGCAGTACTTC,CASSEGARSYNEQYF
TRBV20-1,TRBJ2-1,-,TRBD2,TGCAGTGCTAGACCTCGACTAGCGGGATCTTCCTACAATGAGCAGTTCTTC,CSARPRLAGSSYNEQFF
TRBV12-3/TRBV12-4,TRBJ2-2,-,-,TGTGCCAGCAGTCTCCAGGGTGGCGAGGAGCTGTTTTTT,CASSLQGGEELFF
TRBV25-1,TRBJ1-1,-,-,TGTGCCAGCAGGGGCTGGGGGAACACTGAAGCTTTCTTT,CASRGWGNTEAFF
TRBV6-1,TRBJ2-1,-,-,TGTGCCAGCAGTGAAGCAGGAGGGGCAGGTCACAATGAGCAGTTCTTC,CASSEAGGAGHNEQFF
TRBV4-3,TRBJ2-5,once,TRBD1,TGCGCCAGCAGCCAAGGGGACAGTGAGCAGTACTTC,CASSQGDSEQYF
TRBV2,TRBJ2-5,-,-,TGTGCCAGCAGTGCGAGGACAGAAACTTGGGAGACCCAGTACTTC,CASSARTETWETQYF
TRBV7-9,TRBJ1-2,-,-,TGTGCCAGCAGCCCGGTGGAAGACTACTATGGCTACACCTTC,CASSPVEDYYGYTF
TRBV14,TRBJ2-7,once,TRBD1,TGTGCCAGCAGCTCCACTGGGACAGGTCTAAACTACGAGCAGTACTTC,CASSSTGTGLNYEQYF
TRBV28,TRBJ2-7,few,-,TGTGCCAGCGTTCCCTCGACAGGTGTCCACGAGCAGTACTTC,CASVPSTGVHEQYF
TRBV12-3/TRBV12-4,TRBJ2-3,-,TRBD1,TGTGCCAGCAGCCTCACAGGGGGCCTCTCCACAGATACGCAGTATTTT,CASSLTGGLSTDTQYF
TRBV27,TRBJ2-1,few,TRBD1,TGTGCCAGCTGCAAACCCCGGACAGGGTGCTACAATGAGCAGTTCTTC,CASCKPRTGCYNEQFF
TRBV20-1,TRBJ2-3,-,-,TGCAGTGCTAGAGATCCGTCTCGGGCAGATACGCAGTATTTT,CSARDPSRADTQYF
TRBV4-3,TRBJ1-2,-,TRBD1,TGCGCCAGCAGCCAAGTATTGGGACAGGGGAACTATGGCTACACCTTC,CASSQVLGQGNYGYTF
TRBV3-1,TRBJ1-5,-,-,TGTGCCAGCAGCCTTGGAACAGGGACTTATCAGCCCCAGCATTTT,CASSLGTGTYQPQHF
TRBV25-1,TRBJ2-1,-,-,TGTGCCAGCAGTGAATTTTACACCCATGAGCAGTTCTTC,CASSEFYTHEQFF
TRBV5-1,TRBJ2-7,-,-,TGCGCCAGCAGCTTGGACAGGCTAACCTACGAGCAGTACTTC,CASSLDRLTYEQYF
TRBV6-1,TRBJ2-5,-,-,TGTGCCAGCAGTGAAGCCCGACTAAAAGAGACCCAGTACTTC,CASSEARLKETQYF
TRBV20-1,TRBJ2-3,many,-,TGCAGTGCTAGAGCTGGCCAGGGAACAGATACGCAGTATTTT,CSARAGQGTDTQYF
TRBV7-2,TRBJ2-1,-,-,TGTGCCAGCAGCTTGGGACTTCTGGCGAATGAGCAGTTCTTC,CASSLGLLANEQFF
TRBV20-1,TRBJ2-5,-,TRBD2,TGCAGTGCGAACCGACTTGGCGGGGGGTACCAAGAGACCCAGTACTTC,CSANRLGGGYQETQYF
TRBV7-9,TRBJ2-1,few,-,TGTGCCAGCAGCCATCTGAGCTCCTACAATGAGCAGTTCTTC,CASSHLSSYNEQFF
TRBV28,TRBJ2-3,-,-,TGTGCCAGCCTAACGTGGGGGGATACGCAGTATTTT,CASLTWGDTQYF